This T cell receptor (beta chain) was captured by sequencing in a study of T-cell memory formation after mild COVID-19. This CDR3 has 15 amino acids. The ends were cut back, 6 bases at V and 1 base at J, with 16 bases in the middle. The V gene's germline CDR1 is MNHNY and CDR2 SVGAGI (reference sequence). Study observations and caveats: Contracting CD8+ clones were enriched in EMRA, CD4+ mainly in CM and EM. Pre-infection memory held some responding clones, suggesting pre-existing cross-reactive T cells responded. CD4/CD8 balance characterized clones contracting day 15 to 85, and CD4+ skew characterized later expanders.

On this clonotype: The antigen is undetermined.

5'RACE with constant-segment primers built TCRalpha and TCRbeta cDNA libraries with UMIs. TCRdb fed the 5' RACE reads into MiXCR, producing one record per CDR3 protein. The table lists around 320,000 distinct CDR3 sequences, around 28% of them singletons, with roughly 13% in the top ten. The chain employs TRBV6-6 and TRBJ2-7; the D is unclear. Material for sequencing was PBMCs or a T cell subset sorted from them (not recorded which). This receptor was identified in an adult woman who had mild COVID-19 (a few samples of this study predate the infection). Cell type and time point are not known. The CDR3 sequence: CASSPPGSRSYEQYF. The CDR3 nucleotides are TGTGCCAGCAGCCCGCCGGGCTCCAGATCCTACGAGCAGTACTTC.